This T cell receptor (beta chain) appears in the sequencing data of a study of radiotherapy plus CTLA-4 blockade in lung cancer. Study in general: An objective response was seen in roughly a sixth of patients, and disease control in 30% to 35%. Findings and caveats of the study: Peripheral blood showed expansion of tumor-derived TCR clones after radiotherapy and ipilimumab. The authors reported that early blood T cell clone dynamics, with interferon-beta, best predicted response.

This clone appeared a single time. Its target is unknown. Patients with chemo-refractory metastatic non-small-cell lung cancer received focal radiation plus CTLA-4 blockade with ipilimumab. Clones were read by immunoSEQ multiplex PCR, and TCRdb kept only the in-frame ones, dropping some. Among about 95,000 clones listed, about four fifths were seen once. The sequences come from peripheral blood, collected from a patient treated with radiotherapy plus ipilimumab. The clonotype originates from a human donor with non-small cell lung cancer who had stable disease on radiotherapy plus ipilimumab.

CDR3 sequence reads: CASSRDIAPTDTQYF. CDR3 in DNA: TGTGCCAGCTCCCGGGACATCGCCCCCACAGATACGCAGTATTTT. The V call is TRBV18, the J call TRBJ2-3; tentative D call: TRBD1 (6 bases). Germline CDR1 and CDR2: KGHSH and LQKENI. The CDR3 totals 15 residues. Trimming stripped 6 bases from V and 2 bases from J, with 15 bases between.